One sample yielded the 28 T cell receptor beta chains listed below, sequenced in a study of cytomegalovirus exposure and HLA in healthy donors. 60 Vbeta and 13 Jbeta primers were used in PCR. The table came from immunoSEQ multiplex PCR; TCRdb's copy has only in-frame clones and leaves some out. Of about 120,000 clones listed, 74% are singletons. What was sequenced was PBMCs. The source of these receptors is a human donor in good health.

This clone was detected only a few times. The CDR3 DNA is TGCGCCAGCAGCCAAATCGGCCCAGGGCCAAATGAAAAACTGTTTTTT. It yields the protein CASSQIGPGPNEKLFF. V is TRBV4-1 and J is TRBJ1-4; possible D gene TRBD1, 5 bases. Looked up from germline, CDR1 is MGHRA and CDR2 is YSYEKL. This CDR3 spans 16 amino acids. Trimming took 2 bases from V and 5 from J, leaving 15 bases between them.

This clone was seen more than once but under ten times. The CDR3 sequence: CAWSVSPGANVLTF. In nucleotides, the CDR3 is TGTGCCTGGAGTGTAAGCCCTGGGGCCAACGTCCTGACTTTC. The gene calls are TRBV30 and TRBJ2-6, with unresolved D. Germline loops: CDR1 GTSNPN, CDR2 SVGIG (reference sequence). There are 14 residues in the CDR3. Trimming cost V 0 bases and J 2 bases, with 5 bases left between them. The whole variable domain, remainder taken from reference TRBV30 and TRBJ2-6, is SQTIHQWPATLVQPVGSPLSLECTVEGTSNPNLYWYRQAAGRGLQLLFYSVGIGQISSEVPQNLSASRPQDRQFILSSKKLLLSDSGFYLCAWSVSPGANVLTFGAGSRLTVL.

This chain links TRBV18 with TRBJ1-2; D might be TRBD1 (5 bases). V lost 1 base, J lost 3 bases, and 6 bases lay in between. Germline loops: CDR1 KGHSH, CDR2 LQKENI. CDR3 length: 13 residues. CDR3 coding DNA: TGTGCCAGCTCACCACGGGGGGACTATGGCTACACCTTC. Translation gives CASSPRGDYGYTF. Full variable domain (missing parts from reference TRBV18 and TRBJ1-2): NAGVMQNPRHLVRRRGQEARLRCSPMKGHSHVYWYRQLPEEGLKFMVYLQKENIIDESGMPKERFSAEFPKEGPSILRIQQVVRGDSAAYFCASSPRGDYGYTFGSGTRLTVV.

This chain joins TRBV4-1 and TRBJ2-7; 12 bases agree with TRBD1. V lost 2 bases and J lost 4; bases outside the gene matches: 6. CDR3 length equals 16 residues. The germline CDR1 and CDR2 sequences are MGHRA and YSYEKL. CDR3 residues: CASSQPTGQGAYEQYF. The CDR3 bases are TGCGCCAGCAGCCAACCAACGGGACAGGGGGCATACGAGCAGTACTTC.

V gene TRBV6-1 combines with J gene TRBJ2-7; a possible D gene is TRBD2 (5 bases). The CDR3 has 17 residues. V lost 4 bases, J lost 0 bases, and 19 bases lay in between. The germline V gene has CDR1 MNHNS and CDR2 SASEGT. The chain's CDR3 is CASSGEKPRRSSYEQYF. Here the CDR3 DNA reads TGTGCCAGCAGTGGGGAGAAACCCCGGAGGAGCTCCTACGAGCAGTACTTC.

As DNA, the CDR3 is TGCGCCAGCAGACCTACCGGGACAGGGGGTGGCTACACCTTC. Its translation is CASRPTGTGGGYTF. The rearrangement links TRBV4-1 to TRBJ1-2; 11 bases fit TRBD1. The CDR3 covers 14 residues. In germline, CDR1 is MGHRA, CDR2 YSYEKL. V trimming: 6 bases; J trimming: 7 bases; junction bases outside the gene matches: 7.

V usage is TRBV4-3 and J usage is TRBJ2-5; D not certain. The ends were cut back, 0 bases at V and 2 bases at J, with 10 bases in the middle. This CDR3 comprises 15 residues. Germline CDR1 and CDR2: LGHNA and YSLEER. The CDR3 loop reads CASSQEFTDQETQYF. CDR3 sequence (DNA): TGCGCCAGCAGCCAAGAATTTACAGATCAAGAGACCCAGTACTTC.

The V call is TRBV4-2, the J call TRBJ1-2; D is perhaps TRBD1 (5 bases). The germline V and J ends were trimmed by 4 bases and 8 bases, with 17 bases remaining between them. CDR3 length: 14 residues. Germline assignment: CDR1 LGHNA and CDR2 YNFKEQ. In nucleotides, the CDR3 is TGTGCCAGCAGCCGAGAGGTAGGGGCCGGAGGCTACACCTTC. Protein sequence: CASSREVGAGGYTF.

This clone has just one count. V and J are TRBV6-5 and TRBJ1-2; 10 bases agree with TRBD1. Germline V gene data show CDR1 as MNHEY and CDR2 as SVGAGI. The junction had 7 bases not matched to a gene; V was cut back by 2 bases and J by 7 bases. The length of the CDR3 is 15 residues. The CDR3: CASSYTGTGVGGYTF. The CDR3 region has the DNA TGTGCCAGCAGTTACACCGGGACAGGGGTCGGTGGCTACACCTTC.

This clone was counted a few times. The chain links TRBV15 to TRBJ1-1, with D possibly matching TRBD1 (5 bases). The length of the CDR3 is 14 residues. V lost 1 base, J lost 4 bases, and 10 bases lay in between. From germline, CDR1 is LNHNV and CDR2 YYDKDF (reference sequence). The CDR3 sequence: CATSRVGRGTEAFF. CDR3 nucleotide sequence: TGTGCCACCAGCAGAGTTGGAAGGGGCACTGAAGCTTTCTTT.

This chain uses TRBV11-2 with TRBJ2-7, with 9 bases matching TRBD1. Losses at the gene ends were 3 bases for V and 0 bases for J; bases not matched to a gene: 0. The CDR3 has 14 residues. In germline, CDR1 is SGHAT, CDR2 FQNNGV. Here the CDR3 reads CASSLTGGSYEQYF. Written as DNA, the CDR3 is TGTGCCAGCAGCTTGACAGGGGGCTCCTACGAGCAGTACTTC.

The chain carries TRBV5-6 and TRBJ2-7; TRBD1 agrees at 8 bases. Germline V gives CDR1 SGHDT, CDR2 YYEEEE. Losses at the gene ends were 3 bases for V and 3 bases for J; bases not matched to a gene: 8. CDR3 length: 15 amino acids. CDR3 protein: CASSWGQEGVYEQYF. The CDR3, as DNA: TGTGCCAGCAGCTGGGGACAGGAAGGGGTCTACGAGCAGTACTTC.

The rearrangement links TRBV30 to TRBJ2-3; 9 bases are a match to TRBD1. The germline V gene encodes CDR1 GTSNPN and CDR2 SVGIG (reference sequence). This CDR3 has 12 amino acids. The V gene end was trimmed by 4 bases and the J gene end by 5 bases; junction bases not matched to a gene: 1. As DNA, the CDR3 is TGTGCCTGGATGACAGGGGGAGATACGCAGTATTTT. It codes for CAWMTGGDTQYF.

The V and J genes are TRBV7-2 and TRBJ2-7; TRBD2 matches at 8 bases. Germline V gene sequence: CDR1 SGHTA, CDR2 FQGNSA. The CDR3 has 16 amino acids. Trimming at V came to 5 bases and at J to 1 base, leaving 10 bases not matched to a gene. As DNA, the CDR3 is TGTGCCAGCAGCCTGAGGGGCACTAGCGGATCCTACGAGCAGTACTTC. This translates into CASSLRGTSGSYEQYF.

This clone was seen only a few times. V is TRBV5-4 and J is TRBJ1-2; D perhaps matches TRBD1 (5 bases). Germline CDR1 and CDR2: SGHNT and YYREEE (reference sequence). Trimming stripped 2 bases from V and 4 bases from J, with 15 bases between. The length of the CDR3 is 15 residues. This chain's CDR3 is CASSFGQGGIYGYTF. The CDR3 nucleotides are TGTGCCAGCAGCTTCGGGCAGGGAGGAATCTATGGCTACACCTTC.

The J gene is TRBJ2-1, the V gene TRBV28; TRBD1 is a possible D gene (5 bases). Trimming removed 4 bases from V and 5 bases from J, with 12 bases in between. The CDR3 covers 14 residues. Germline CDR1 reads MDHEN; CDR2 reads SYDVKM. The CDR3 nucleotides are TGTGCCAGCAGTTCTGCGCTCAGGGACAATGAGCAGTTCTTC. Translated: CASSSALRDNEQFF.

The rearrangement links TRBV19 to TRBJ2-7; 8 nucleotides agree with TRBD1. V trimming: 5 bases; J trimming: 7 bases; junction bases outside the gene matches: 16. Germline V CDR1 and CDR2: LNHDA, SQIVND (reference sequence). The CDR3 contains 16 residues. As DNA, the CDR3 is TGTGCCAGTAGTCCCCAGCGGGTTGCCAGGGGGCGTGAGCAGTACTTC. Its translation: CASSPQRVARGREQYF.

In this sample, this clone turned up once. The J gene is TRBJ2-7, the V gene TRBV2; weak D call: TRBD2 (6 bases). Germline-derived CDR1 and CDR2 are SNHLY and FYNNEI. With 5 bases removed from V and 3 bases from J, the gap between germline ends came to 29 bases. The CDR3 sequence is 19 residues long. CDR3 coding DNA: TGTGCCAGCAGTCGTACTCGGGACTTACTTCGGAATCGAGGCTACGAGCAGTACTTC. It is translated as CASSRTRDLLRNRGYEQYF.

The rearrangement uses TRBV19 and TRBJ2-7, with 10 positions matching TRBD2. This CDR3 is built from 15 residues. CDR1 LNHDA and CDR2 SQIVND come from the germline V gene (reference sequence). The ends lost 5 bases at V and 1 base at J; junction bases unmatched: 5. CDR3 coding DNA: TGTGCCAGTAGTTCGACTAGCGGGTCTTCCTACGAGCAGTACTTC. It is translated as CASSSTSGSSYEQYF.

This clone occurred a few times. V usage is TRBV5-1 and J usage is TRBJ1-1, with D possibly matching TRBD1 (6 bases). CDR3 length: 14 residues. The germline V gene encodes CDR1 SGHRS and CDR2 YFSETQ. V lost 3 bases, J lost 3 bases, and 12 bases lay in between. In DNA form, the CDR3 reads TGCGCCAGCAGCTCACAGGGAAGGGACACTGAAGCTTTCTTT. This gives the protein CASSSQGRDTEAFF.

Sample share makes this clone medium-sized. The V gene is TRBV6-5, the J gene TRBJ1-4; D gene unclear. V lost 5 bases to trimming and J lost 3 bases, with 10 bases between them. The germline CDR1 and CDR2 sequences are MNHEY and SVGAGI. This CDR3 comprises 14 residues. CDR3 region: CASSTVPANEKLFF. CDR3 nucleotide sequence: TGTGCCAGCAGTACAGTCCCCGCTAATGAAAAACTGTTTTTT.

V usage is TRBV5-1 and J usage is TRBJ2-5, with D possibly being TRBD1 (5 bases). The CDR3 totals 14 residues. Germline CDR1 SGHRS, CDR2 YFSETQ. The V and J ends lost 2 bases and 1 base respectively, with 9 bases between them. The CDR3 bases are TGCGCCAGCAGCTTCCAGGGTGGCCAAGAGACCCAGTACTTC. This encodes CASSFQGGQETQYF.

The chain joins TRBV6-5 to TRBJ2-1; D gene uncertain. The germline V and J ends were trimmed by 6 bases and 4 bases, with 4 bases remaining between them. The CDR3 is 11 residues long. Germline CDR1 MNHEY, CDR2 SVGAGI. The CDR3 is CASSKYNEQFF. The CDR3 DNA follows: TGTGCCAGCAGCAAATACAATGAGCAGTTCTTC.

This rearrangement joins TRBV5-4 to TRBJ2-5; a weak D match, TRBD1 (5 bases). Germline assignment: CDR1 SGHNT and CDR2 YYREEE (reference sequence). The ends were cut back, 0 bases at V and 4 bases at J, with 13 bases in the middle. CDR3 length: 15 amino acids. In nucleotides, the CDR3 is TGTGCCAGCAGCTTGGCAGGGAAGGTGGGAGAGACCCAGTACTTC. Protein product: CASSLAGKVGETQYF. Looking up the rest from reference TRBV5-4 and TRBJ2-5 gives the full variable domain: ETGVTQSPTHLIKTRGQQVTLRCSSQSGHNTVSWYQQALGQGPQFIFQYYREEENGRGNFPPRFSGLQFPNYSSELNVNALELDDSALYLCASSLAGKVGETQYFGPGTRLLVL.

V and J are TRBV28 and TRBJ1-1; D gene unclear. In germline, CDR1 is MDHEN, CDR2 SYDVKM. This CDR3 region has 14 residues. V shed 9 bases and J shed 0 bases, with 14 bases lying between them. The DNA of the CDR3 is TGTGCCAGTTTACAATTTGGAGTGAACACTGAAGCTTTCTTT. This sequence encodes CASLQFGVNTEAFF.

This clone was counted a few times. The chain is built from TRBV28 and TRBJ1-1; TRBD1 aligns across 7 bases. The germline gives CDR1 MDHEN, CDR2 SYDVKM. V was clipped by 6 bases and J by 6 bases; unmatched bases: 10. This CDR3 is 14 amino acids long. The CDR3 DNA is TGTGCCAGCAGCCGGCGACAGGGTCCCGCTGAAGCTTTCTTT. Translation: CASSRRQGPAEAFF.

The V gene is TRBV19, the J gene TRBJ1-3; D is uncertain. Germline V gives CDR1 LNHDA, CDR2 SQIVND (reference sequence). Trimming stripped 3 bases from V and 0 bases from J, with 15 bases between. This CDR3 is built from 17 residues. In DNA form, the CDR3 reads TGTGCCAGTAGTATCCTGCATAGTCGAAGCTCTGGAAACACCATATATTTT. The encoded protein is CASSILHSRSSGNTIYF.

This rearrangement joins TRBV5-4 to TRBJ2-6, with D perhaps matching TRBD1 (6 bases). This CDR3 comprises 16 residues. Germline CDR1 reads SGHNT; CDR2 reads YYREEE (reference sequence). Trimming cost V 0 bases and J 2 bases, with 9 bases left between them. CDR3 bases: TGTGCCAGCAGCTTGGAACAGGGTGCTGGGGCCAACGTCCTGACTTTC. Amino acids: CASSLEQGAGANVLTF.